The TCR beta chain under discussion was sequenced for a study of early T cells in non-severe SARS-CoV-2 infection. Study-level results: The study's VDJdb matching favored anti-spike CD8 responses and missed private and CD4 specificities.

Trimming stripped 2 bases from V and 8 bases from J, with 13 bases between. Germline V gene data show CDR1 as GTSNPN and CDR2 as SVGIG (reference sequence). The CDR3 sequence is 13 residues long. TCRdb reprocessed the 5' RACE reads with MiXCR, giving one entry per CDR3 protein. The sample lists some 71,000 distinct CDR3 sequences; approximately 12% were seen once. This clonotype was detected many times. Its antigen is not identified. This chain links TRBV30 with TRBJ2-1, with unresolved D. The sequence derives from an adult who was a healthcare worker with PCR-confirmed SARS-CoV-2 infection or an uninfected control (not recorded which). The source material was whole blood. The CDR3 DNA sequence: TGTGCCTGGAGTAGAGAATACCGGCATGAGCAGTTCTTC. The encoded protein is CAWSREYRHEQFF.